These T cell receptor beta chains were read from a single sample in a study of cytomegalovirus exposure and HLA in healthy donors. Sequencing used immunoSEQ multiplex PCR; TCRdb keeps in-frame clones, though not all of them. The sample consists of about 90,000 clones, 65% to 85% of them appearing once. Sample: PBMCs. All receptors derive from a man between 18 and 29 years old in good health and CMV-seronegative. CDR3s include the opening cysteine and the closing phenylalanine or tryptophan. A D gene is named only where the DNA matches it firmly. Size is stated for part of the rows, as once, few or many counts, or as a class when the clone is expanded.

CDR3: CASIYVGGRGPEAFF; DNA: TGTGCCAGCATATATGTGGGGGGGCGGGGGCCTGAAGCTTTCTTT; size: NA; J: TRBJ1-1; D: NA; V: TRBV6-5
CDR3: CSVDSGRASGGELFF; DNA: TGCAGCGTTGATAGCGGGAGGGCCTCTGGCGGGGAGCTGTTTTTT; size: NA; J: TRBJ2-2; D: TRBD2; V: TRBV29-1
CDR3: CASSGLAGGRYEQYF; DNA: TGTGCCAGCAGTGGACTAGCGGGAGGACGCTACGAGCAGTACTTC; size: NA; J: TRBJ2-7; D: TRBD2; V: TRBV6-1
CDR3: CASSAGSHYGYTF; DNA: TGTGCCAGCAGTGCGGGGAGCCACTATGGCTACACCTTC; size: NA; J: TRBJ1-2; D: NA; V: TRBV2
CDR3: CASSPRRPGTGLLQETQYF; DNA: TGTGCCAGCAGCCCGCGCCGCCCCGGGACAGGCCTCCTCCAAGAGACCCAGTACTTC; size: NA; J: TRBJ2-5; D: TRBD1; V: TRBV28
CDR3: CASSSLTGGGQPQHF; DNA: TGTGCCAGCAGCTCGTTAACAGGGGGAGGTCAGCCCCAGCATTTT; size: NA; J: TRBJ1-5; D: TRBD1; V: TRBV11-2
CDR3: CAWSSDRVVSQPQHF; DNA: TGTGCCTGGAGTTCCGACAGGGTAGTATCTCAGCCCCAGCATTTT; size: NA; J: TRBJ1-5; D: TRBD1; V: TRBV30
CDR3: CASSSGQGVNTGELFF; DNA: TGTGCCAGCAGCTCCGGCCAGGGGGTGAACACCGGGGAGCTGTTTTTT; size: NA; J: TRBJ2-2; D: TRBD1; V: TRBV5-6
CDR3: CASSDGLAGGEQFF; DNA: TGTGCCAGTAGCGACGGACTAGCGGGAGGTGAGCAGTTCTTC; size: NA; J: TRBJ2-1; D: TRBD2; V: TRBV19
CDR3: CASGGALSSTDTQYF; DNA: TGTGCCAGCGGGGGGGCACTTAGTAGCACAGATACGCAGTATTTT; size: NA; J: TRBJ2-3; D: NA; V: TRBV9
CDR3: CASSPGQVPLGSNTGELFF; DNA: TGTGCCAGCAGCCCGGGACAGGTGCCCCTCGGATCGAACACCGGGGAGCTGTTTTTT; size: NA; J: TRBJ2-2; D: TRBD1; V: TRBV5-8
CDR3: CASSRLQETQYF; DNA: TGTGCCAGCAGTCGACTACAAGAGACCCAGTACTTC; size: once; J: TRBJ2-5; D: NA; V: TRBV6-6
CDR3: CASSHGSGTGSYEQYF; DNA: TGCGCCAGCAGCCACGGTTCTGGGACAGGATCCTACGAGCAGTACTTC; size: NA; J: TRBJ2-7; D: TRBD1; V: TRBV4-3
CDR3: CASGLDRGSPLHF; DNA: TGTGCTAGTGGTTTGGACAGGGGTTCACCCCTCCACTTT; size: NA; J: TRBJ1-6; D: TRBD1; V: TRBV12-5
CDR3: CASSERSGEKLFF; DNA: TGTGCCAGCAGCGAAAGGAGTGGGGAAAAACTGTTTTTT; size: NA; J: TRBJ1-4; D: NA; V: TRBV9
CDR3: CSVEWRGGGYTF; DNA: TGCAGCGTTGAATGGAGGGGCGGAGGCTACACCTTC; size: few; J: TRBJ1-2; D: NA; V: TRBV29-1
CDR3: CASSPPGTKVYEQYF; DNA: TGTGCCAGCAGCCCGCCCGGGACAAAAGTATACGAGCAGTACTTC; size: NA; J: TRBJ2-7; D: NA; V: TRBV7-9
CDR3: CTSSQLMEGDNYGYTF; DNA: TGCACCAGCAGCCAACTAATGGAGGGAGATAACTATGGCTACACCTTC; size: NA; J: TRBJ1-2; D: NA; V: TRBV1
CDR3: CASSTLQGKSPGNTIYF; DNA: TGTGCCAGCAGCACATTACAGGGGAAGAGTCCCGGAAACACCATATATTTT; size: few; J: TRBJ1-3; D: TRBD1; V: TRBV9
CDR3: CASSLGPGQNTEAFF; DNA: TGCGCCAGCAGCTTGGGACCTGGACAGAACACTGAAGCTTTCTTT; size: NA; J: TRBJ1-1; D: NA; V: TRBV5-1
CDR3: CASPGQGNTEAFF; DNA: TGTGCCAGCCCGGGACAGGGGAACACTGAAGCTTTCTTT; size: NA; J: TRBJ1-1; D: TRBD1; V: TRBV25-1
CDR3: CASSLRGTEAFF; DNA: TGTGCCAGCAGTCTGCGGGGTACTGAAGCTTTCTTT; size: NA; J: TRBJ1-1; D: NA; V: TRBV6-5
CDR3: CASSAGLAGGYSTGELFF; DNA: TGCGCCAGCAGCGCGGGACTAGCGGGAGGATACTCAACCGGGGAGCTGTTTTTT; size: NA; J: TRBJ2-2; D: TRBD2; V: TRBV5-1
CDR3: CASSLRDTEKLFF; DNA: TGTGCCAGCAGTCTCCGGGACACTGAAAAACTGTTTTTT; size: few; J: TRBJ1-4; D: NA; V: TRBV6-5
CDR3: CASSLWSGGSNTGELFF; DNA: TGTGCCAGCAGCTTGTGGAGCGGAGGGAGTAACACCGGGGAGCTGTTTTTT; size: NA; J: TRBJ2-2; D: NA; V: TRBV5-8
CDR3: CASSLTPGVETQYF; DNA: TGTGCCAGCAGCTTAACACCAGGGGTGGAGACCCAGTACTTC; size: once; J: TRBJ2-5; D: NA; V: TRBV7-2
CDR3: CASSSPSGSVEQFF; DNA: TGTGCCAGCAGTTCGCCGAGCGGGAGCGTTGAGCAGTTCTTC; size: NA; J: TRBJ2-1; D: TRBD2; V: TRBV6-6
CDR3: CASALRISPLHF; DNA: TGTGCCAGCGCCCTCAGGATTTCACCCCTCCACTTT; size: once; J: TRBJ1-6; D: NA; V: TRBV6-6
CDR3: CASSLNRVDEQYF; DNA: TGCGCCAGCAGCTTAAACAGGGTCGACGAGCAGTACTTC; size: NA; J: TRBJ2-7; D: NA; V: TRBV5-1
CDR3: CASSDMRGRITEAFF; DNA: TGTGCCAGCAGCGACATGCGGGGGCGAATCACTGAAGCTTTCTTT; size: NA; J: TRBJ1-1; D: NA; V: TRBV5-4
CDR3: CASTGGENTGELFF; DNA: TGTGCCAGCACAGGCGGGGAAAACACCGGGGAGCTGTTTTTT; size: NA; J: TRBJ2-2; D: NA; V: TRBV7-9
CDR3: CASSDGAGGGYIQYF; DNA: TGTGCCAGCAGTGACGGGGCAGGGGGCGGGTACATTCAGTACTTC; size: NA; J: TRBJ2-4; D: TRBD1; V: TRBV2
CDR3: CASSQERDRGLYQETQYF; DNA: TGCGCCAGCAGCCAAGAAAGGGACAGGGGGTTGTACCAAGAGACCCAGTACTTC; size: NA; J: TRBJ2-5; D: TRBD1; V: TRBV4-3
CDR3: CASSDQLAGSLYEQYF; DNA: TGCGCCAGCAGTGACCAATTAGCGGGTAGCCTTTACGAGCAGTACTTC; size: NA; J: TRBJ2-7; D: TRBD2; V: TRBV10-2
CDR3: CASSLSQGLYQPQHF; DNA: TGTGCCAGCTCACTTAGCCAGGGCCTCTATCAGCCCCAGCATTTT; size: NA; J: TRBJ1-5; D: NA; V: TRBV18
CDR3: CASSLWQGMYNEQFF; DNA: TGTGCCAGCAGTTTATGGCAGGGGATGTACAATGAGCAGTTCTTC; size: NA; J: TRBJ2-1; D: NA; V: TRBV28
CDR3: CASSGRENQAFF; DNA: TGTGCCAGCAGTGGCCGGGAAAATCAAGCTTTCTTT; size: NA; J: TRBJ1-1; D: NA; V: TRBV2
CDR3: CASSRTGGASRFGQFF; DNA: TGTGCCAGCAGTAGGACAGGGGGCGCAAGCCGTTTTGGGCAGTTCTTC; size: NA; J: TRBJ2-1; D: TRBD1; V: TRBV27
CDR3: CAWNPSRGSNEKLFF; DNA: TGTGCCTGGAACCCCAGCCGGGGAAGCAATGAAAAACTGTTTTTT; size: NA; J: TRBJ1-4; D: NA; V: TRBV30
CDR3: CASGLRRYEQFF; DNA: TGTGCTAGTGGTTTGAGGAGATATGAGCAGTTCTTC; size: once; J: TRBJ2-1; D: NA; V: TRBV12-5
CDR3: CASSYSTDQPQHF; DNA: TGTGCCAGCAGTTACTCGACAGATCAGCCCCAGCATTTT; size: NA; J: TRBJ1-5; D: NA; V: TRBV6-5
CDR3: CASSLSSGNTDTQYF; DNA: TGTGCCAGCAGCTTATCCAGCGGTAACACAGATACGCAGTATTTT; size: NA; J: TRBJ2-3; D: NA; V: TRBV7-9
CDR3: CASSLSRVGDYTF; DNA: TGTGCCAGCAGCTTAAGCAGGGTGGGTGACTACACCTTC; size: NA; J: TRBJ1-2; D: NA; V: TRBV7-2
CDR3: CASSGGDSPSREQYF; DNA: TGTGCCAGCAGCGGGGGGGACAGTCCTTCTCGCGAGCAGTACTTC; size: NA; J: TRBJ2-7; D: NA; V: TRBV9
CDR3: CATSSGHNYGYTF; DNA: TGTGCCACTTCCAGTGGACATAACTATGGCTACACCTTC; size: NA; J: TRBJ1-2; D: NA; V: TRBV27
CDR3: CASSSRTSGNSYEQYF; DNA: TGTGCCAGCAGTTCCCGGACTAGCGGGAACTCCTACGAGCAGTACTTC; size: NA; J: TRBJ2-7; D: TRBD2; V: TRBV6-5
CDR3: CASRRQGAQGTQYF; DNA: TGTGCCAGCAGACGACAGGGGGCGCAGGGTACGCAGTATTTT; size: once; J: TRBJ2-3; D: TRBD1; V: TRBV11-2
CDR3: CASSAPGQGIAEQFF; DNA: TGTGCCAGCAGTGCTCCGGGACAGGGGATCGCTGAGCAGTTCTTC; size: NA; J: TRBJ2-1; D: TRBD1; V: TRBV27
CDR3: CASSSPWTSGSIEQFF; DNA: TGTGCCAGCAGCTCGCCGTGGACTAGCGGGAGCATTGAGCAGTTCTTC; size: NA; J: TRBJ2-1; D: TRBD2; V: TRBV7-2
CDR3: CASSTSADYNEQFF; DNA: TGTGCCAGCAGCACTAGCGCAGACTACAATGAGCAGTTCTTC; size: NA; J: TRBJ2-1; D: TRBD2; V: TRBV7-6
CDR3: CASLQNLNTEAFF; DNA: TGTGCCAGTTTACAGAATCTGAACACTGAAGCTTTCTTT; size: once; J: TRBJ1-1; D: NA; V: TRBV6-1
CDR3: CASSAQGGSNQPQHF; DNA: TGTGCCAGTAGTGCACAGGGTGGTAGCAATCAGCCCCAGCATTTT; size: NA; J: TRBJ1-5; D: NA; V: TRBV19
CDR3: CASSPTNLYTEAFF; DNA: TGTGCCAGCAGTCCGACAAATCTTTACACTGAAGCTTTCTTT; size: NA; J: TRBJ1-1; D: NA; V: TRBV6-5